One and the same sample provided the 27 T cell receptor beta chains below, sequenced in a study of cytotoxic CD8 clonotypes in ibrutinib-treated CLL. Clones were sequenced by immunoSEQ multiplex PCR, and TCRdb holds only the in-frame ones, with some missing. The top ten hold approximately 6.2% of the sample, which has about 68,000 clones, 68% seen once. The sample in question was PBMCs, obtained after 12 months of ibrutinib treatment. These receptors were obtained from a human donor with chronic lymphocytic leukemia.

The chain links TRBV19 to TRBJ1-2, with D uncertain. This CDR3 has 15 residues. The V end lost 7 bases, the J end lost 2 bases, and 17 bases lay between the germline ends. Germline-derived CDR1 and CDR2 are LNHDA and SQIVND (reference sequence). The CDR3 sequence is CASTSSELRNYGYTF. In DNA form, the CDR3 reads TGTGCCAGTACCAGTTCAGAGCTTCGGAACTATGGCTACACCTTC. The variable domain in full, with the rest retrieved from reference TRBV19 and TRBJ1-2, is DGGITQSPKYLFRKEGQNVTLSCEQNLNHDAMYWYRQDPGQGLRLIYYSQIVNDFQKGDIAEGYSVSREKKESFPLTVTSAQKNPTAFYLCASTSSELRNYGYTFGSGTRLTVV.

This sequence joins TRBV7-9 and TRBJ2-7, with a tentative D call TRBD1 (6 bases). V was cut by 4 bases and J by 0 bases, with 13 bases left in between. CDR3 length: 15 residues. CDR1 is SEHNR, CDR2 FQNEAQ, per germline (reference sequence). CDR3 nucleotides: TGTGCCAGCAGCTCACAGGGCCCTAGCTCCTACGAGCAGTACTTC. It specifies CASSSQGPSSYEQYF.

V usage is TRBV5-1 and J usage is TRBJ2-3, with 9 bases fitting TRBD1. The CDR3 has 18 residues. CDR1 and CDR2 (germline): SGHRS, YFSETQ. The trim removed 0 bases at V and 3 bases at J, leaving 11 bases unmatched. DNA of the CDR3: TGCGCCAGCAGCTTGGGCTTTAACAGGGGGCGACGTACAGATACGCAGTATTTT. Translation: CASSLGFNRGRRTDTQYF.

By share of the sample, this clone is medium-sized. V and J are TRBV7-9 and TRBJ2-4; 10 nucleotides align to TRBD2. CDR1 is SEHNR, CDR2 FQNEAQ, per germline (reference sequence). The CDR3 has 17 residues. The ends lost 5 bases at V and 0 bases at J; junction bases unmatched: 7. CDR3 amino acids: CASSRASGGLAKNIQYF. The CDR3 DNA sequence: TGTGCCAGCAGCCGGGCTAGCGGGGGTCTAGCCAAAAACATTCAGTACTTC.

The genes are TRBV6-5 and TRBJ2-6; D remains unclear. Deletions cut 7 bases from V and 4 bases from J, with 8 bases between. The CDR3 has 13 amino acids. CDR1 MNHEY and CDR2 SVGAGI come from the germline V gene. In DNA form, the CDR3 reads TGTGCCAGCACCAGGTACGGGGCCAACGTCCTGACTTTC. This codes for CASTRYGANVLTF.

In its sample, this clone was seen a few times. The V and J genes are TRBV9 and TRBJ1-6, with a weak D call TRBD1 (5 bases). V was cut by 3 bases and J by 7 bases, with 11 bases left in between. In germline, CDR1 is SGDLS, CDR2 YYNGEE. The CDR3 runs to 14 residues. In nucleotides, the CDR3 is TGTGCCAGCAGCGCAGGGCTAATCAATTCACCCCTCCACTTT. It translates to CASSAGLINSPLHF.

In DNA, the CDR3 is TGTGCCAGCAGTTTCCTCAGCGGACCCTACAATGAGCAGTTCTTC. It encodes CASSFLSGPYNEQFF. This chain uses TRBV28 with TRBJ2-1, with D tentatively TRBD2 (5 bases). Between the trimmed V and J ends, which lost 3 bases and 2 bases, there was a span of 11 bases. Germline lookup yields CDR1 MDHEN and CDR2 SYDVKM. The CDR3 length is 15 residues.

This clone has a single count. The genes are TRBV18 and TRBJ1-3, with a possible D match to TRBD1 (5 bases). The CDR3 totals 15 residues. Germline-derived CDR1 and CDR2 are KGHSH and LQKENI. The ends were cut back, 2 bases at V and 4 bases at J, with 12 bases in the middle. Here the CDR3 reads CASSPIKGSGNTIYF. The CDR3 DNA reads TGTGCCAGCTCACCAATTAAGGGGTCCGGAAACACCATATATTTT.

CDR3 sequence: CASSRGRPATNEKLFF. In DNA, the CDR3 is TGTGCCAGTAGTAGGGGTAGACCGGCAACTAATGAAAAACTGTTTTTT. V is TRBV19 and J is TRBJ1-4, with D hard to call. The CDR3 extends over 16 amino acids. Germline V gene data show CDR1 as LNHDA and CDR2 as SQIVND (reference sequence). V gave up 4 bases and J gave up 0 bases, with 12 bases separating them. Looking up the rest from reference TRBV19 and TRBJ1-4 gives the full variable domain: DGGITQSPKYLFRKEGQNVTLSCEQNLNHDAMYWYRQDPGQGLRLIYYSQIVNDFQKGDIAEGYSVSREKKESFPLTVTSAQKNPTAFYLCASSRGRPATNEKLFFGSGTQLSVL.

This clone was counted only a few times. The genes are TRBV27 and TRBJ2-5; tentatively, D is TRBD2 (6 bases). Germline-derived CDR1 and CDR2 are MNHEY and SMNVEV (reference sequence). This CDR3 spans 15 amino acids. The ends were cut back, 2 bases at V and 5 bases at J, with 15 bases in the middle. The CDR3 bases are TGTGCCAGCAGTTTAAAGGGAGGAAACGAGGAGACCCAGTACTTC. This translates into CASSLKGGNEETQYF.

This clone was seen more than once but under ten times. The rearrangement joins TRBV25-1 to TRBJ1-1; no clear D. In germline, CDR1 is MGHDK, CDR2 SYGVNS. V dropped 1 base and J dropped 9 bases, with 9 bases sitting between them. The length of the CDR3 is 12 residues. The CDR3 protein is CASSEFGNQAFF. The CDR3 DNA sequence: TGTGCCAGCAGTGAATTTGGCAATCAAGCTTTCTTT. The whole variable domain, filled in from reference TRBV25-1 and TRBJ1-1, reads EADIYQTPRYLVIGTGKKITLECSQTMGHDKMYWYQQDPGMELHLIHYSYGVNSTEKGDLSSESTVSRIRTEHFPLTLESARPSHTSQYLCASSEFGNQAFFGQGTRLTVV.

This clone appeared a few times. The V and J genes are TRBV2 and TRBJ1-2, with unresolved D. With 2 bases removed from V and 0 bases from J, the gap between germline ends came to 13 bases. In germline, CDR1 is SNHLY, CDR2 FYNNEI. This CDR3 is built from 16 residues. The CDR3 is CASSEFTAFTNYGYTF. For the CDR3, the DNA is TGTGCCAGCAGTGAATTTACAGCATTCACTAACTATGGCTACACCTTC.

This clone came up a few times. This chain connects TRBV10-1 to TRBJ1-5; D is unresolved. The V gene's germline CDR1 is WNHNN and CDR2 SYGVQD (reference sequence). V shed 3 bases and J shed 4 bases, with 7 bases lying between them. This CDR3 is built from 13 residues. In DNA, the CDR3 is TGCGCCAGCAGTGATAGAGGAAATCAGCCCCAGCATTTT. Encoded protein: CASSDRGNQPQHF.

This clone was picked up one time. The chain is built from TRBV11-3 and TRBJ2-2; tentatively, D is TRBD1 or TRBD2 (5 bases each). The CDR3 covers 15 residues. Per the germline V gene, CDR1 is SGHNT and CDR2 is YENEEA. Between the trimmed V and J ends, which lost 1 base and 6 bases, there was a span of 12 bases. The CDR3 spells CASSLGGDGAGELFF. The CDR3 region has the DNA TGTGCCAGCAGCTTAGGAGGGGATGGAGCCGGGGAGCTGTTTTTT. The full variable domain, rest sourced from reference TRBV11-3 and TRBJ2-2, is EAGVVQSPRYKIIEKKQPVAFWCNPISGHNTLYWYLQNLGQGPELLIRYENEEAVDDSQLPKDRFSAERLKGVDSTLKIQPAELGDSAVYLCASSLGGDGAGELFFGEGSRLTVL.

V is TRBV21-1 and J is TRBJ2-2; TRBD2, the table's D call, was not compared with the DNA. TRBV21-1 is labeled a pseudogene. This CDR3 is built from 16 residues. For the CDR3, the DNA is TGTGCCAGCAGCAAAGAGGGGCGGGGTGACACCGGGGAGCTGTTTTTT. This encodes CASSKEGRGDTGELFF.

The V gene is TRBV5-4, the J gene TRBJ2-2; D is perhaps TRBD2 (5 bases). The germline gives CDR1 SGHNT, CDR2 YYREEE (reference sequence). This CDR3 is 16 amino acids long. V was shortened by 4 bases and J by 1 base, with 14 bases between the two germline ends. DNA of the CDR3: TGTGCCAGCAGCGAACTCGCCCGGGGGAACACCGGGGAGCTGTTTTTT. Amino acids: CASSELARGNTGELFF.

The chain uses TRBV6-5 and TRBJ1-1, with no clear D. The CDR3 is 13 residues long. The V end lost 5 bases, the J end lost 5 bases, and 12 bases lay between the germline ends. Germline lookup yields CDR1 MNHEY and CDR2 SVGAGI. This CDR3 is CASSTRTGTEAFF. The CDR3 coding sequence is TGTGCCAGCAGTACCCGGACGGGGACTGAAGCTTTCTTT.

The V call is TRBV9, the J call TRBJ1-2; 8 nucleotides align to TRBD1. J gave up 3 bases and V 5 bases, and 6 bases lay outside the gene matches. Germline CDR1 and CDR2: SGDLS and YYNGEE. The CDR3 sequence is 14 residues long. CDR3 residues: CASSTDRAYYGYTF. CDR3 bases: TGTGCCAGCAGTACGGACAGGGCTTACTATGGCTACACCTTC.

This chain joins TRBV7-9 and TRBJ2-7; possibly TRBD1 or TRBD2 for D (6 bases each). This CDR3 contains 15 residues. Deletions cut 4 bases from V and 0 bases from J, with 13 bases between. The germline gives CDR1 SEHNR, CDR2 FQNEAQ (reference sequence). The CDR3 protein is CASSSSGGASYEQYF. As DNA, the CDR3 is TGTGCCAGCAGCTCCTCCGGGGGCGCCTCCTACGAGCAGTACTTC. The full variable domain, in which reference TRBV7-9 and TRBJ2-7 provide the parts outside the CDR3, is DTGVSQNPRHKITKRGQNVTFRCDPISEHNRLYWYRQTLGQGPEFLTYFQNEAQLEKSRLLSDRFSAERPKGSFSTLEIQRTEQGDSAMYLCASSSSGGASYEQYFGPGTRLTVT.

This clone was detected only a few times. The chain couples TRBV7-6 to TRBJ1-1, with D possibly TRBD1 on 5 matching bases. CDR1 is SGHVS and CDR2 is FNYEAQ in the germline V gene. This CDR3 is 13 amino acids long. V was trimmed by 6 bases and J by 1 base, leaving 9 bases between them. The CDR3 region has the DNA TGTGCCAGCAGGAAACAGGCGAACACTGAAGCTTTCTTT. This encodes CASRKQANTEAFF. The whole variable domain, filled in from reference TRBV7-6 and TRBJ1-1, reads GAGVSQSPRYKVTKRGQDVALRCDPISGHVSLYWYRQALGQGPEFLTYFNYEAQQDKSGLPNDRFSAERPEGSISTLTIQRTEQRDSAMYRCASRKQANTEAFFGQGTRLTVV.

This chain connects TRBV9 to TRBJ2-3; D call uncertain. The CDR3 is 12 amino acids. The V and J ends lost 0 bases and 5 bases respectively, with 4 bases between them. The V gene's germline CDR1 is SGDLS and CDR2 YYNGEE. The CDR3 protein is CASSVARDTQYF. The CDR3 bases are TGTGCCAGCAGCGTAGCCAGAGATACGCAGTATTTT.

This sequence joins TRBV5-4 and TRBJ2-3; TRBD1 matches 9 bases. Looked up from germline, CDR1 is SGHNT and CDR2 is YYREEE (reference sequence). With 7 bases clipped from V and 1 base from J, the junction kept 4 bases outside the gene matches. The CDR3 consists of 14 residues. CDR3 in DNA: TGTGCCAGCCGTCGGGACAGGGGCACAGATACGCAGTATTTT. It codes for CASRRDRGTDTQYF.

V gene TRBV25-1 combines with J gene TRBJ1-3, with a possible D match to TRBD1 (5 bases). This CDR3 spans 14 amino acids. Germline-derived CDR1 and CDR2 are MGHDK and SYGVNS. Trimming removed 4 bases from V and 4 bases from J, with 11 bases in between. The CDR3 spells CASSGRGSGNTIYF. The CDR3 coding sequence is TGTGCCAGCAGTGGGAGGGGATCGGGAAACACCATATATTTT.

This chain joins TRBV10-3 and TRBJ2-7, with D possibly matching TRBD2 (6 bases). The CDR3 runs 13 residues. With 6 bases removed from V and 7 bases from J, the gap between germline ends came to 16 bases. The germline gives CDR1 ENHRY, CDR2 SYGVKD. Here the CDR3 reads CAIRGIRGGEQYF. CDR3 coding DNA: TGTGCCATCAGAGGCATACGAGGAGGGGAGCAGTACTTC.

This clone was found a few times. CDR3 amino acids: CASSLGTDYNSPLHF. CDR3 nucleotides: TGTGCCAGCAGCTTAGGGACAGATTATAATTCACCCCTCCACTTT. This sequence joins TRBV7-9 and TRBJ1-6; possibly TRBD1 for D (6 bases). The length of the CDR3 is 15 residues. Trimming shortened V by 1 base and J by 4 bases, and 8 bases separated the two germline ends. Germline V gene data show CDR1 as SEHNR and CDR2 as FQNEAQ (reference sequence).

The V call is TRBV6-6, the J call TRBJ2-7; D gene unclear. The germline gives CDR1 MNHNY, CDR2 SVGAGI (reference sequence). Trimming cost V 2 bases and J 0 bases, with 8 bases left between them. This CDR3 contains 14 residues. The CDR3 protein is CASSYLSVSYEQYF. CDR3 DNA: TGTGCCAGCAGTTACCTAAGCGTCTCCTACGAGCAGTACTTC.

CDR3 sequence: CASSLEGGVNQPQHF. CDR3 DNA sequence: TGCGCCAGCAGCTTGGAAGGAGGGGTCAATCAGCCCCAGCATTTT. J is TRBJ1-5 and V is TRBV5-1, with a possible D match to TRBD1 (5 bases). Trimming removed 0 bases at V and 3 bases at J, with 10 bases between. Germline V lookup: CDR1 SGHRS, CDR2 YFSETQ. The CDR3 is made up of 15 amino acids.